Sample share makes the clone carrying this T cell receptor beta chain medium-sized. The antigen remains unidentified. This record belongs to a study of CD8+ T cells in alopecia areata. Whole-study results and caveats: The study found that many expanded lesional clones persisted in scalp and blood during tofacitinib. Links between baseline CD8+ expansion and response need larger treated cohorts.

Treatment defined: oral pan-JAK inhibitor, 5-10 mg twice daily. This CDR3 region has 14 residues. V trimming: 3 bases; J trimming: 6 bases; junction bases outside the gene matches: 6. Germline V gives CDR1 SGHTA, CDR2 FQGNSA. In each case, RNA was isolated and then reverse transcribed into cDNA as the sequencing template. Profiled with immunoSEQ multiplex PCR; TCRdb holds only in-frame clones, not every one. The data contain roughly 60,000 clones, more than 45% of them singletons. The sequencing used CD8+ T cells sorted from blood, collected around week 37, from a patient treated with tofacitinib. V gene TRBV7-2 combines with J gene TRBJ2-3; 7 bases line up with TRBD1. This TCR came from a human donor with alopecia areata. CDR3 region: CASSLLRGPDTQYF. CDR3 nucleotides: TGTGCCAGCAGCTTGTTAAGGGGGCCCGATACGCAGTATTTT.